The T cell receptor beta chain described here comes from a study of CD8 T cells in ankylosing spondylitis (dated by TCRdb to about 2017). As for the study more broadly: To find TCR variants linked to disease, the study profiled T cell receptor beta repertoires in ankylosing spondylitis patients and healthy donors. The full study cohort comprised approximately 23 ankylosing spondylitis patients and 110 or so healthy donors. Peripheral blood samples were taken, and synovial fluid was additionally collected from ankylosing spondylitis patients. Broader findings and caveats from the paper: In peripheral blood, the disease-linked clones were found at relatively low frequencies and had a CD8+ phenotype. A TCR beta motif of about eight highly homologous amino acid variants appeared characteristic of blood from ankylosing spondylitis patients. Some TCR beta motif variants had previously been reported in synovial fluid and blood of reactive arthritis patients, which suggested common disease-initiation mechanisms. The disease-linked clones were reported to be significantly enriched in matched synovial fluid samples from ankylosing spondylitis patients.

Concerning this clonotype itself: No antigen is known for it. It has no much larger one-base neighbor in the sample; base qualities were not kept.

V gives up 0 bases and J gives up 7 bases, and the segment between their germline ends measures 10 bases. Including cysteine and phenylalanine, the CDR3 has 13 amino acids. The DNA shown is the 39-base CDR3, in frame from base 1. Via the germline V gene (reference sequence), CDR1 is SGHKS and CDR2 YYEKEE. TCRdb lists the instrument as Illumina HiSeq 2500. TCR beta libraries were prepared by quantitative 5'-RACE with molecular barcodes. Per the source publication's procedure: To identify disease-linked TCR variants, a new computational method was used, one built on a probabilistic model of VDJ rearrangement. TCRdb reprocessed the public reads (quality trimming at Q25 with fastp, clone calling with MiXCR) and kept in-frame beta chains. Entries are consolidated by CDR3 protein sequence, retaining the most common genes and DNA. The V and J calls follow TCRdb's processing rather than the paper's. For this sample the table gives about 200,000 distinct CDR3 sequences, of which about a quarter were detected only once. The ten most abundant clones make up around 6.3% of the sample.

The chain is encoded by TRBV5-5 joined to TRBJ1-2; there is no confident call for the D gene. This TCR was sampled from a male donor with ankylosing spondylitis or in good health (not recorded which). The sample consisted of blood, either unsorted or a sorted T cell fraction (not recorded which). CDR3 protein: CASSLVEDGGYTF. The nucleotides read TGTGCCAGCAGCTTGGTCGAGGACGGTGGCTACACCTTC.